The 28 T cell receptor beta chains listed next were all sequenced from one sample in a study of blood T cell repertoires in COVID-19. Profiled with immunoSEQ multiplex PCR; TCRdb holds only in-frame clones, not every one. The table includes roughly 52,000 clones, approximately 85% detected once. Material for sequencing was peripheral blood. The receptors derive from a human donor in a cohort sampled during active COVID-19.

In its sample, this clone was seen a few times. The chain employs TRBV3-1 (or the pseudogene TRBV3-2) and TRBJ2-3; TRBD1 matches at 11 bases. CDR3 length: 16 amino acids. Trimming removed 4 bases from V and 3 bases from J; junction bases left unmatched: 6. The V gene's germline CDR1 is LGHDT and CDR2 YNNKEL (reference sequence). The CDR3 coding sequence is TGTGCCAGCAGCCCCGGGACAGGGGGGGGGACAGATACGCAGTATTTT. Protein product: CASSPGTGGGTDTQYF.

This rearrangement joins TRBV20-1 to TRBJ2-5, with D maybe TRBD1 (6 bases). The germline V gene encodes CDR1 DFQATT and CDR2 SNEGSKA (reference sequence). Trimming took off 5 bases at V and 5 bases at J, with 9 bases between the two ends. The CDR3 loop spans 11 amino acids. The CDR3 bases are TGCAGTGCTGGACAGCCGGAGACCCAGTACTTC. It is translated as CSAGQPETQYF.

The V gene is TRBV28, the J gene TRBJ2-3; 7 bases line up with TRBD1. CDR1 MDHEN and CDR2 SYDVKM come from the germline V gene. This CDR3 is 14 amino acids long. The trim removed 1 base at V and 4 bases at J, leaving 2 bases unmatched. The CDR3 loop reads CASSLLQGSDTQYF. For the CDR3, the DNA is TGTGCCAGCAGTTTATTACAGGGGTCAGATACGCAGTATTTT. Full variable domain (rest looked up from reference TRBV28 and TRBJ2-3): DVKVTQSSRYLVKRTGEKVFLECVQDMDHENMFWYRQDPGLGLRLIYFSYDVKMKEKGDIPEGYSVSREKKERFSLILESASTNQTSMYLCASSLLQGSDTQYFGPGTRLTVL.

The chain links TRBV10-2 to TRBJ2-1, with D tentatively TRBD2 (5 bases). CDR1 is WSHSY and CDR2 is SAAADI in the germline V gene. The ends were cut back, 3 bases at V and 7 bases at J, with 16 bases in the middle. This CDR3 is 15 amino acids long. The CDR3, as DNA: TGCGCCAGCAGTGAACCAGCGGAGCCTTTTAATGAGCAGTTCTTC. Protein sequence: CASSEPAEPFNEQFF.

In DNA form, the CDR3 reads TGTGCCACCAGTGAAGGTGGGAGGCAAGAGACCCAGTACTTC. This translates into CATSEGGRQETQYF. The rearrangement uses TRBV24-1 and TRBJ2-5; the D gene is possibly TRBD2 (6 bases). The CDR3 totals 14 residues. Germline assignment: CDR1 KGHDR and CDR2 SFDVKD. Trimming pared 4 bases from V and 2 bases from J, leaving 10 bases between.

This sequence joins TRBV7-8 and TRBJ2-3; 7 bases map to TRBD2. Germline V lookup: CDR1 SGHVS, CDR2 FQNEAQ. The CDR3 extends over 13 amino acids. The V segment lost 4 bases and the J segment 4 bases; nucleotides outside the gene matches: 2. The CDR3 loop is CASSWTSSDTQYF. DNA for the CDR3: TGTGCCAGCAGCTGGACTAGTTCAGATACGCAGTATTTT.

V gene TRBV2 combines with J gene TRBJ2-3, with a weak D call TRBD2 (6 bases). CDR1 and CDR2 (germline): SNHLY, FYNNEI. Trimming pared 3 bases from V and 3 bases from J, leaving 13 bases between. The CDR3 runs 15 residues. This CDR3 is CASSDVGGPTDTQYF. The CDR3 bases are TGTGCCAGCAGTGATGTCGGAGGGCCTACAGATACGCAGTATTTT.

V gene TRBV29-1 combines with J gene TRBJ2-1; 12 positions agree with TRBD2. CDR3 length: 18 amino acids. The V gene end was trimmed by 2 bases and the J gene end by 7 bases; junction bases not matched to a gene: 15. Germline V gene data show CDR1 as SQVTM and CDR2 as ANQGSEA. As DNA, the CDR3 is TGCAGCGTTGAAATCCCTCTAGCGGGAGGGCTAGATGGGAATGAGCAGTTCTTC. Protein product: CSVEIPLAGGLDGNEQFF.

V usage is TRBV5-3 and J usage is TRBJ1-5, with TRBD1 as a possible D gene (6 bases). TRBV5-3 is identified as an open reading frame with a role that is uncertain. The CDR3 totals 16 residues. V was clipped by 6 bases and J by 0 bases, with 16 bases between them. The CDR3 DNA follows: TGTGCCAGAATACCAGGGGCAGATTATAGCAATCAGCCCCAGCATTTT. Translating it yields CARIPGADYSNQPQHF.

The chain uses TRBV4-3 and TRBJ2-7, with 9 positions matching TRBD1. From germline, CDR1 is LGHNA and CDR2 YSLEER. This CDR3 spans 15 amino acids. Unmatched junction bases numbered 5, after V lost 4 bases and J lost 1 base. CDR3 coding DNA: TGCGCCAGCAGCCCAGGACAGGGGCGTTCCTACGAGCAGTACTTC. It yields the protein CASSPGQGRSYEQYF.

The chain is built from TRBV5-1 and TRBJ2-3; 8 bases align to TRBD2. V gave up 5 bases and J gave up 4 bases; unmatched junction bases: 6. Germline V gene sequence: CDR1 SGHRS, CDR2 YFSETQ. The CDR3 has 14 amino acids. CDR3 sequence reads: CASRPTAGADTQYF. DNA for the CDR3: TGCGCCAGCAGGCCCACAGCGGGAGCAGATACGCAGTATTTT. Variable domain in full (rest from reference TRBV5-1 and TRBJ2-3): KAGVTQTPRYLIKTRGQQVTLSCSPISGHRSVSWYQQTPGQGLQFLFEYFSETQRNKGNFPGRFSGRQFSNSRSEMNVSTLELGDSALYLCASRPTAGADTQYFGPGTRLTVL.

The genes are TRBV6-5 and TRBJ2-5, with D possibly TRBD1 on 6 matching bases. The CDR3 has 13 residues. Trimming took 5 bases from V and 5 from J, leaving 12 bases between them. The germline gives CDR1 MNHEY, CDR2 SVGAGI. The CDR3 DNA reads TGTGCCAGCAGTCCCAGGGGTAGGGAGACCCAGTACTTC. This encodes CASSPRGRETQYF.

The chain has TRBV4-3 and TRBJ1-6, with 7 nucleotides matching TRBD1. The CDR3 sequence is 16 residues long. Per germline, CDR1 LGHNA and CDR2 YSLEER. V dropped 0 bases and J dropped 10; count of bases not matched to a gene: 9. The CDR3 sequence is CASSQDDRAITSPLHF. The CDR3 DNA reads TGCGCCAGCAGCCAAGATGACAGGGCTATAACCTCACCCCTCCACTTT.

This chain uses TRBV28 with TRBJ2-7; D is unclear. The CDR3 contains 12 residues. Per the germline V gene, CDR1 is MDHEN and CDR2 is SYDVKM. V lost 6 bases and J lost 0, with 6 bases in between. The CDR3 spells CASRPSSYEQYF. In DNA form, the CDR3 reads TGTGCCAGCAGACCGAGCTCCTACGAGCAGTACTTC.

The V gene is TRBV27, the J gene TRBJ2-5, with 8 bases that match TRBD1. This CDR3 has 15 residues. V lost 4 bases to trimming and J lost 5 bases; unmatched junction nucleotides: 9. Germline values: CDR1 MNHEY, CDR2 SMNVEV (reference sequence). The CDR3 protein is CASSWSTGAGETQYF. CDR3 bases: TGTGCCAGCAGTTGGTCGACAGGGGCAGGGGAGACCCAGTACTTC.

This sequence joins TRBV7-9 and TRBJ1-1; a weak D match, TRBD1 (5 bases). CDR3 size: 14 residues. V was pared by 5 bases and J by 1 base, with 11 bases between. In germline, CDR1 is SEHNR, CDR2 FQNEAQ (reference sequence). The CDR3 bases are TGTGCCAGCAGCCCGGCAGGGCGGAACACTGAAGCTTTCTTT. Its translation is CASSPAGRNTEAFF.

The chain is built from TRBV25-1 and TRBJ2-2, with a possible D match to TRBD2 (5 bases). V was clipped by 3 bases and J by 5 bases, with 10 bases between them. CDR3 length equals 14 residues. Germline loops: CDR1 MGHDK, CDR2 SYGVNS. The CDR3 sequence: CASSDKPGTGELFF. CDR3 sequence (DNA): TGTGCCAGCAGTGACAAACCGGGAACCGGGGAGCTGTTTTTT.

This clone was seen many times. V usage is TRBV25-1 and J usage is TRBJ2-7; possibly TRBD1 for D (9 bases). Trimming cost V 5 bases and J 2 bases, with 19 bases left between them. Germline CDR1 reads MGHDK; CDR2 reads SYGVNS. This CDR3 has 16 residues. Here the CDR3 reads CASSPGGTGRPYEQYF. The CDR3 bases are TGTGCCAGCAGTCCGGGGGGGACAGGGCGACCCTACGAGCAGTACTTC.

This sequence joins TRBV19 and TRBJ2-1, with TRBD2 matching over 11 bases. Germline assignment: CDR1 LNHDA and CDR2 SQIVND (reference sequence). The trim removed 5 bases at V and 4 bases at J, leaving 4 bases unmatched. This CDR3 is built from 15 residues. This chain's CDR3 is CASSLTSGTYNEQFF. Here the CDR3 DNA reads TGTGCCAGTAGTTTGACTAGCGGGACATACAATGAGCAGTTCTTC.

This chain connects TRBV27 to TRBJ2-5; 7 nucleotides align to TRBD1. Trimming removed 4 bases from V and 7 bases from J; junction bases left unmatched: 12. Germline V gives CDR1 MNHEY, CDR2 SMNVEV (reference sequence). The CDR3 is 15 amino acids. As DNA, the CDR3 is TGTGCCAGCAGTTCCGGGACAGCGCCCTCGGGGACCCAGTACTTC. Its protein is CASSSGTAPSGTQYF.

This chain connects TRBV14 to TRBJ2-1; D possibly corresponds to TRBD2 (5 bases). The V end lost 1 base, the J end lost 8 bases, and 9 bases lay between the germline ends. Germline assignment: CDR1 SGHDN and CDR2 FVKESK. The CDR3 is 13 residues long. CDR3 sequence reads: CASSQVRGYEQFF. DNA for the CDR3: TGTGCCAGCAGCCAAGTCCGAGGGTATGAGCAGTTCTTC.

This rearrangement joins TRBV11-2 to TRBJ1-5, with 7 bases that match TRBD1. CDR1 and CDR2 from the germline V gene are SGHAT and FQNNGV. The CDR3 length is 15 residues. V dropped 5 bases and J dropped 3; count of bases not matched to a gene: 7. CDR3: CASSVTTGYNQPQHF. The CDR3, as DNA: TGTGCCAGCAGCGTTACGACAGGGTACAATCAGCCCCAGCATTTT.

The CDR3 region is CASSAQGRGTDTQYF. For the CDR3, the DNA is TGTGCCAGCAGCGCACAAGGGAGGGGCACAGATACGCAGTATTTT. V and J are TRBV3-1 (or the pseudogene TRBV3-2) and TRBJ2-3; 7 nucleotides line up with TRBD2. Per germline, CDR1 LGHDT and CDR2 YNNKEL (reference sequence). The CDR3 is made up of 15 amino acids. V shed 5 bases and J 1 base; nucleotides not matched to a gene: 6.

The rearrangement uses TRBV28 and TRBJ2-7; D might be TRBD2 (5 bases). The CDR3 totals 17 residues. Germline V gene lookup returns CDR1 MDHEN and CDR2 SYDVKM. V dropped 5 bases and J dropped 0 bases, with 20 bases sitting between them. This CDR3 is CASSRNAIVGASYEQYF. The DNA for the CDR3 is TGTGCCAGCAGTCGAAACGCCATAGTGGGAGCCTCCTACGAGCAGTACTTC.

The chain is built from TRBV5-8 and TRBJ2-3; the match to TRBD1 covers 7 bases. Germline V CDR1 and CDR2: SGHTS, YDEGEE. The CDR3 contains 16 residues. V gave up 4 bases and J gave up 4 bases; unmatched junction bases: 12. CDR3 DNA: TGTGCCAGCAGCCAGGGGGTGGGGGCAGTTCCAGATACGCAGTATTTT. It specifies CASSQGVGAVPDTQYF.

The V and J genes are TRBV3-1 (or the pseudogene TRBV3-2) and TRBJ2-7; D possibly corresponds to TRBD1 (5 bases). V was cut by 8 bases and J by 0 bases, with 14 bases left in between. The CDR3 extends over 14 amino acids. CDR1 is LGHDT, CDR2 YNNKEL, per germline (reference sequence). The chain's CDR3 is CASQQRGSSYEQYF. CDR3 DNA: TGTGCCAGCCAGCAAAGGGGTTCCTCCTACGAGCAGTACTTC.

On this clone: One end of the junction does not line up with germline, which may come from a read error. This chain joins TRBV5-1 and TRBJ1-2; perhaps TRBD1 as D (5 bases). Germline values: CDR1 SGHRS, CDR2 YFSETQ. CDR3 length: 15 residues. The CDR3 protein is CASSLDRGLDYGYTF. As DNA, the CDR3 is TGCGCCAGCAGTTTGGACCGGGGGTTGGACTATGGCTACACCTTC. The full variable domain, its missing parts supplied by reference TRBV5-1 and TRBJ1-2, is KAGVTQTPRYLIKTRGQQVTLSCSPISGHRSVSWYQQTPGQGLQFLFEYFSETQRNKGNFPGRFSGRQFSNSRSEMNVSTLELGDSALYLCASSLDRGLDYGYTFGSGTRLTVV.

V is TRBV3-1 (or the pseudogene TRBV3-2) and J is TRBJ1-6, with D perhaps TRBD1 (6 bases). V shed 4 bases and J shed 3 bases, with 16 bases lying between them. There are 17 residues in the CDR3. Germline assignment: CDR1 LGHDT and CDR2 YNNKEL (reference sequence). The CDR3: CASSRSQGSNYNSPLHF. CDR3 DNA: TGTGCCAGCAGCCGGTCACAGGGCTCTAACTATAATTCACCCCTCCACTTT.